The T cell receptor (beta chain) under discussion was sequenced for a study of blood T cell repertoires in COVID-19. For the study at large: The study drew acute and convalescent COVID-19 samples from the United States, Italy and Spain. PBMCs, B-cell-depleted T cells, or T cells were the source of the cDNA or gDNA that made up the material.

This CDR3 spans 14 amino acids. The V end lost 6 bases, the J end lost 0 bases, and 12 bases lay between the germline ends. The germline gives CDR1 MNHEY, CDR2 SVGAGI. In the original processing: Amplification of reference gene primers was used by the study to estimate nucleated cell counts. Method: immunoSEQ multiplex PCR; TCRdb's copy keeps in-frame clones and lacks some. Clonal size and the V and J genes are those of that table, whereas D and trimming came from the DNA. Of about 34,000 clones listed, about 87% were seen once; the top ten hold 14% to 15%. Sequenced input: peripheral blood. The clonotype originates from a man between 60 and 70 years old with active COVID-19. The chain combines TRBV6-5 with TRBJ2-7, with D uncertain. In nucleotides, the CDR3 is TGTGCCAGCAGCCGACAACCGAGCTCCTACGAGCAGTACTTC. It yields the protein CASSRQPSSYEQYF.